Shown below are 25 T cell receptor beta chains from a single sample sequenced in a study of response to subunit inactivated influenza vaccine. TCRdb ran MiXCR on the RT-PCR reads and lists one entry per CDR3 protein. The sample consists of roughly 700,000 distinct CDR3 sequences, about 15% of them appearing once. The material sequenced was PBMCs from blood, taken roughly 12 days after vaccination. Receptors were obtained from a man aged 45-65 years who received an inactivated influenza vaccine.

The chain has TRBV12-3 or TRBV12-4 and TRBJ2-7, with a possible D match to TRBD2 (6 bases). There are 20 residues in the CDR3. V was trimmed by 2 bases and J by 0 bases, leaving 26 bases between them. The DNA of the CDR3 is TGTGCCAGCAGTTTACCCCCCGGGGGAGGAGCAGGGAAGAGCTCCTACGAGCAGTACTTC. Translating it yields CASSLPPGGGAGKSSYEQYF.

The gene calls are TRBV6-5 and TRBJ1-1; possible D gene TRBD1, 6 bases. The CDR3 spans 15 residues. The V end lost 2 bases, the J end lost 6 bases, and 16 bases lay between the germline ends. CDR1 is MNHEY and CDR2 is SVGAGI in the germline V gene. CDR3 in DNA: TGTGCCAGCAGTTACGAGCTGGGGGCTCGGGCTGAAGCTTTCTTT. As protein: CASSYELGARAEAFF.

The rearrangement links TRBV30 to TRBJ2-3; D not resolved. The CDR3 consists of 12 residues. The V gene's germline CDR1 is GTSNPN and CDR2 SVGIG (reference sequence). With 2 bases removed from V and 1 base from J, the gap between germline ends came to 4 bases. The CDR3 here is CAWSLGTDTQYF. The CDR3 region has the DNA TGTGCCTGGAGTCTGGGCACAGATACGCAGTATTTT.

This clonotype was counted between two and nine times. The chain is built from TRBV7-2 and TRBJ1-1; 8 bases line up with TRBD1. The CDR3 spans 16 residues. Germline assignment: CDR1 SGHTA and CDR2 FQGNSA. Trimming removed 2 bases from V and 2 bases from J; junction bases left unmatched: 7. CDR3 in amino acids: CASSLWTGTSNTEAFF. In DNA, the CDR3 is TGTGCCAGCAGCTTATGGACAGGGACAAGTAACACTGAAGCTTTCTTT.

This clonotype has only a few counts. The chain recombines TRBV5-5 with TRBJ2-3; no definite D call. The CDR3 is 14 residues long. The germline V gene has CDR1 SGHKS and CDR2 YYEKEE (reference sequence). Trimming cost V 1 base and J 6 bases, with 12 bases left between them. The CDR3 DNA reads as TGTGCCAGCAGCTTGTTGGATGGCAGCGATACGCAGTATTTT. This codes for CASSLLDGSDTQYF.

This clonotype appeared a few times. V and J are TRBV2 and TRBJ2-2; D gene unclear. This CDR3 is built from 11 residues. V was pared by 7 bases and J by 6 bases, with 6 bases between. Per germline, CDR1 SNHLY and CDR2 FYNNEI. The CDR3 loop is CASTYSGELFF. The CDR3 bases are TGTGCCAGCACCTATTCCGGGGAGCTGTTTTTT.

This clonotype was seen repeatedly, ten times or more. The V call is TRBV7-8, the J call TRBJ2-1; 12 bases are shared with TRBD2. Germline CDR1 is SGHVS and CDR2 is FQNEAQ. The trim removed 4 bases at V and 5 bases at J, leaving 12 bases unmatched. The CDR3 is 18 residues long. CDR3 loop: CASSYLSSSGRANNEQFF. CDR3 in DNA: TGTGCCAGCAGCTATCTTTCTTCTAGCGGGAGGGCGAACAATGAGCAGTTCTTC.

The chain employs TRBV7-9 and TRBJ2-7; TRBD1 might be the D (5 bases). Germline CDR1 SEHNR, CDR2 FQNEAQ (reference sequence). V lost 3 bases and J lost 2, with 14 bases in between. The CDR3 consists of 15 residues. The CDR3 nucleotides are TGTGCCAGCAGCTTCCTGGGCAGGGCGGCCTACGAGCAGTACTTC. It specifies CASSFLGRAAYEQYF.

The genes are TRBV20-1 and TRBJ1-5; D unresolved. The CDR3 totals 13 residues. V lost 6 bases and J lost 0, with 9 bases in between. CDR1 is DFQATT and CDR2 is SNEGSKA in the germline V gene (reference sequence). The CDR3 DNA sequence: TGCAGTGCCCCTTTTAATAGCAATCAGCCCCAGCATTTT. Protein product: CSAPFNSNQPQHF.

As for this clonotype: No conserved phenylalanine or tryptophan ends this CDR3, so it is likely a read error. The chain combines TRBV11-2 with TRBJ2-4; 12 nucleotides line up with TRBD2. J was trimmed by 5 bases and V by 4 bases; bases with no gene match: 3. The CDR3 spans 15 residues. CDR1 is SGHAT and CDR2 is FQNNGV in the germline V gene. The CDR3 protein is CASSSSGGAQNIQYL. Here the CDR3 DNA reads TGTGCCAGCAGCTCTAGCGGGGGGGCTCAAAACATTCAGTACTTA.

A few counts support this clonotype. The chain carries TRBV7-9 and TRBJ2-7; D gene uncertain. CDR1 and CDR2 from the germline V gene are SEHNR and FQNEAQ (reference sequence). V was pared by 0 bases and J by 5 bases, with 5 bases between. CDR3 size: 12 residues. The CDR3 is CASSLATHEQYF. CDR3 sequence (DNA): TGTGCCAGCAGCTTAGCGACCCACGAGCAGTACTTC. Together with reference TRBV7-9 and TRBJ2-7, the CDR3 gives the full variable domain: DTGVSQNPRHKITKRGQNVTFRCDPISEHNRLYWYRQTLGQGPEFLTYFQNEAQLEKSRLLSDRFSAERPKGSFSTLEIQRTEQGDSAMYLCASSLATHEQYFGPGTRLTVT.

This clonotype appeared a few times. This chain links TRBV4-2 with TRBJ2-1, with a possible D match to TRBD1 (6 bases). Trimming pared 2 bases from V and 0 bases from J, leaving 14 bases between. Germline V gene lookup returns CDR1 LGHNA and CDR2 YNFKEQ. This CDR3 has 17 amino acids. The CDR3 spells CASSQPDGQLSYNEQFF. The CDR3 nucleotides are TGTGCCAGCAGCCAACCGGACGGACAGCTCTCCTACAATGAGCAGTTCTTC.

This chain links TRBV9 with TRBJ2-1; no definite D call. CDR3 length: 13 residues. V lost 1 base and J 10 bases, leaving 12 bases between the germline ends. Germline values: CDR1 SGDLS, CDR2 YYNGEE. Here the CDR3 reads CASSVKSEREQFF. CDR3 sequence (DNA): TGTGCCAGCAGCGTAAAAAGTGAAAGGGAGCAGTTCTTC.

This clonotype was seen only a few times. This rearrangement joins TRBV4-2 to TRBJ2-1, with 10 bases lining up with TRBD2. The germline gives CDR1 LGHNA, CDR2 YNFKEQ. CDR3 size: 16 residues. Trimming at V came to 5 bases and at J to 3 bases, leaving 7 bases not matched to a gene. The CDR3 region is CASSLEAGGDYNEQFF. The CDR3 DNA reads as TGTGCCAGCAGCTTAGAAGCGGGAGGGGACTACAATGAGCAGTTCTTC.

This clonotype turned up a few times. The junction shows a germline mismatch at one end, possibly a read error. The chain joins TRBV6-2 or TRBV6-3 to TRBJ2-7, with TRBD1 identical over 7 bases. The CDR3 has 15 residues. Germline values: CDR1 MNHEY, CDR2 SVGEGT. The CDR3: CASRELGTASYEQCF. In nucleotides, the CDR3 is TGTGCCAGCAGAGAGCTCGGGACAGCCTCCTACGAGCAGTGCTTC.

This clonotype showed up just a few times. The chain links TRBV20-1 to TRBJ2-5; a possible D gene is TRBD2 (5 bases). Germline V gene data show CDR1 as DFQATT and CDR2 as SNEGSKA (reference sequence). This CDR3 comprises 15 residues. Between the trimmed V and J ends, which lost 2 bases and 5 bases, there was a span of 18 bases. CDR3 sequence (DNA): TGCAGTGCTAGATCACCAAAGGGAGCCGAGGAGACCCAGTACTTC. Translating gives CSARSPKGAEETQYF.

CDR3 loop: CSAREFGDLVQETQYF. The CDR3 DNA is TGCAGTGCTAGAGAGTTTGGGGACCTTGTACAAGAGACCCAGTACTTC. The rearrangement links TRBV20-1 to TRBJ2-5; D may be TRBD1 or TRBD2 (5 bases each). Germline V gene data show CDR1 as DFQATT and CDR2 as SNEGSKA (reference sequence). V shed 0 bases and J shed 2 bases, with 16 bases lying between them. This CDR3 has 16 amino acids.

This chain uses TRBV11-2 with TRBJ2-6; 7 bases fit TRBD1. The germline V gene has CDR1 SGHAT and CDR2 FQNNGV. The CDR3 is made up of 18 amino acids. Trimming at V came to 1 base and at J to 0 bases, leaving 6 bases not matched to a gene. The CDR3 coding sequence is TGTGCCAGCAGCTTAGGGGGACAGTTTTCCTCTGGGGCCAACGTCCTGACTTTC. The encoded protein is CASSLGGQFSSGANVLTF. Using reference TRBV11-2 and TRBJ2-6 for the parts outside the CDR3, the full variable domain is EAGVAQSPRYKIIEKRQSVAFWCNPISGHATLYWYQQILGQGPKLLIQFQNNGVVDDSQLPKDRFSAERLKGVDSTLKIQPAKLEDSAVYLCASSLGGQFSSGANVLTFGAGSRLTVL.

This chain connects TRBV30 to TRBJ1-1, with D unclear. CDR1 is GTSNPN, CDR2 SVGIG, per germline (reference sequence). The CDR3 length is 12 residues. Trimming shortened V by 8 bases and J by 4 bases, and 14 bases separated the two germline ends. The CDR3 nucleotides read TGTGCCCACGCGGGATCGGGCACTGAAGCTTTCTTT. This encodes CAHAGSGTEAFF.

The rearrangement uses TRBV5-1 and TRBJ2-7; TRBD2 aligns across 11 bases. The V gene's germline CDR1 is SGHRS and CDR2 YFSETQ. After removal of 4 bases from V and 2 bases from J, the junction contained 17 bases not matched to a gene. The CDR3 consists of 19 residues. CDR3 bases: TGCGCCAGCAGCCCAGGACTAGCGGGTCCCCGAGGGAAGGCCTACGAGCAGTACTTC. Amino acids: CASSPGLAGPRGKAYEQYF.

The V gene is TRBV5-1, the J gene TRBJ1-6, with 7 nucleotides matching TRBD1. This CDR3 region has 15 residues. Germline CDR1 SGHRS, CDR2 YFSETQ. Trimming took 0 bases from V and 8 from J; bases not matched to a gene: 5. The CDR3 DNA reads TGCGCCAGCAGCTTGGCGGGGACAGATTATTCACCCCTCCACTTT. This gives the protein CASSLAGTDYSPLHF.

The rearrangement joins TRBV5-5 to TRBJ2-4; possibly TRBD1 or TRBD2 for D (5 bases each). Trimming removed 4 bases from V and 8 bases from J, with 16 bases in between. This CDR3 has 14 amino acids. Per the germline V gene, CDR1 is SGHKS and CDR2 is YYEKEE (reference sequence). In DNA, the CDR3 is TGTGCCAGCAGCCTCCGAGGGGCCGGGGACATTCAGTACTTC. As protein: CASSLRGAGDIQYF.

In DNA, the CDR3 is TGTGCCAGCTCACCGTATCGGACAGCGAACACTGAAGCTTTCTTT. Amino acid sequence: CASSPYRTANTEAFF. V is TRBV18 and J is TRBJ1-1, with D perhaps matching TRBD1 (6 bases). Trimming cost V 3 bases and J 1 base, with 12 bases left between them. The CDR3 is 15 residues long. CDR1 KGHSH and CDR2 LQKENI come from the germline V gene.

In this sample, this clonotype turned up many times. V gene TRBV30 combines with J gene TRBJ2-7; TRBD1 matches at 8 bases. After removal of 3 bases from V and 11 bases from J, the junction contained 12 bases not matched to a gene. The CDR3 is made up of 13 amino acids. In germline, CDR1 is GTSNPN, CDR2 SVGIG (reference sequence). CDR3 loop: CAWRGWQGAQEYF. CDR3 coding DNA: TGTGCCTGGAGAGGGTGGCAGGGGGCTCAGGAGTACTTC. The full variable domain, its missing parts supplied by reference TRBV30 and TRBJ2-7, is SQTIHQWPATLVQPVGSPLSLECTVEGTSNPNLYWYRQAAGRGLQLLFYSVGIGQISSEVPQNLSASRPQDRQFILSSKKLLLSDSGFYLCAWRGWQGAQEYFGPGTRLTVT.

This chain links TRBV29-1 with TRBJ1-2; 9 nucleotides align to TRBD1. Losses at the gene ends were 8 bases for V and 8 bases for J; bases not matched to a gene: 9. The CDR3 is 12 amino acids. From germline, CDR1 is SQVTM and CDR2 ANQGSEA. The CDR3 spells CSSRDRVGGYTF. CDR3 in DNA: TGCAGCAGCCGGGACAGGGTTGGAGGCTACACCTTC.